This T cell receptor beta chain was obtained from a study of T cells after yellow fever vaccination. Between the trimmed V and J ends, which lost 7 bases and 10 bases, there was a span of 17 bases. Germline assignment: CDR1 SGHTA and CDR2 FQGNSA. The CDR3 covers 13 residues. In making TCR cDNA, 5'RACE template switching added a universal primer site and UMIs to it. TCRdb re-analysed the 5' RACE reads in MiXCR, keeping a single row per CDR3 protein. The sample carries 160,000 or so distinct CDR3 sequences, 6% to 7.5% recorded once. This clonotype was found many times. The antigen is not known. Whole-study findings and limits: Clonotypes appearing in both CD4 and CD8 compartments existed, and their share was small. Abundant bulk-population clonotypes could contaminate the FACS-sorted repertoires. Most clones from primary vaccination were detected again post-booster (roughly 96% CD4, 88% CD8).

The gene calls are TRBV7-2 and TRBJ2-1; TRBD1 might be the D (6 bases). Source: CD4+ T cells sorted from PBMCs, taken 5 to 6 days after the first yellow fever vaccination. The TCR comes from a man aged 18 to 30 who received the YFV17D yellow fever vaccine. The CDR3 is CASNPTGPGEQFF. The CDR3 bases are TGTGCCAGCAACCCGACAGGCCCAGGGGAGCAGTTCTTC.